This TCR beta chain comes out of a study of blood T cell repertoires in COVID-19. Looking at the study overall: Acute and convalescent COVID-19 specimens originated in the United States, Italy and Spain. T cells, B-cell-depleted T cells, or PBMCs provided the cDNA or gDNA that served as material.

Original data processing: The authors estimated nucleated cell counts from reference gene primer amplification. TCRdb's copy holds only in-frame clones and misses some; the assay was immunoSEQ multiplex PCR. V, J and clone size were drawn from that table, and D and trimming were deduced from the DNA. The data hold under 150,000 clones, with roughly 73% observed a single time. This TCR was recovered from a woman in her forties or fifties with active or convalescent COVID-19. Material: peripheral blood.

The CDR3 is CASSKTGITGELFF. DNA for the CDR3: TGTGCCAGCAGTAAGACAGGGATCACCGGGGAGCTGTTTTTT. The V and J genes are TRBV2 and TRBJ2-2, with 7 bases lining up with TRBD1. The CDR3 sequence is 14 residues long. Germline trimming cut 5 bases from V and 4 bases from J; bases unmatched to any gene: 4. Germline V gene sequence: CDR1 SNHLY, CDR2 FYNNEI.